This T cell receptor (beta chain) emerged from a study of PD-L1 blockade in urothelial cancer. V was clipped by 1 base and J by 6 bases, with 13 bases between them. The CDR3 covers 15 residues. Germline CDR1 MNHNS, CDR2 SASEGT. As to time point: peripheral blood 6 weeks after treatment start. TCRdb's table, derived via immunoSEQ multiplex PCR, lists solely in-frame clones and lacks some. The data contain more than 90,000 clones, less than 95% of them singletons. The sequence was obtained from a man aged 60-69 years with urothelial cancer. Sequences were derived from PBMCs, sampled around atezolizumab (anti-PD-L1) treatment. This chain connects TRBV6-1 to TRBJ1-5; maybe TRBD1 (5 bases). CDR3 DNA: TGTGCCAGCAGTGAAGTCGCAGGGTCGACTCAGCCCCAGCATTTT. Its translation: CASSEVAGSTQPQHF.